This T cell receptor (beta chain) was documented in a study of human T cells and chemical hapten exposure. Study-level background: Patches that contained 0.01% DPC were applied to the upper back and read at 6 days. Small pooled library volume differences mainly caused per-sample TCR yield variation. General study points: Expanded TCR sets contained significantly more large CDR3 similarity clusters than controls. High-frequency TCRs, those above 1 in 1000, stayed the same after DPC sensitization.

This clonotype has a count of ten or more. Its antigen is still unknown. As for time point: patch test 1, 2 weeks after DPC sensitization. Stated treatment: therapeutic diphenylcyclopropenone sensitization with weekly scalp DPC. In TCRdb, the RACE reads were re-called with MiXCR into one record per CDR3 protein. The sample contains around 300,000 distinct CDR3 sequences, 5.5% to 8% of which appear only once. Germline lookup yields CDR1 DFQATT and CDR2 SNEGSKA (reference sequence). This CDR3 spans 15 amino acids. V gave up 3 bases and J gave up 4 bases, with 17 bases separating them. V is TRBV20-1 and J is TRBJ2-3; possibly TRBD1 for D (6 bases). This sample comprised whole blood, obtained in connection with sensitization to the hapten diphenylcyclopropenone (DPC). This receptor was identified in a woman under 30 with alopecia areata. Some clones in this sample may be carry-over from other donors' samples. The CDR3 coding sequence is TGCAGTGCTAGCGTCCGACAGGTGTGGTCAGATACGCAGTATTTT. Translated, it gives CSASVRQVWSDTQYF.